Below are 7 T cell receptor beta chains sequenced from a single sample in a study of T-cell memory formation after mild COVID-19 (TCRdb year 2021). The library was generated by 5' RACE. Sequencer: Illumina NovaSeq 6000. The public reads were reanalyzed by TCRdb: fastp trimming at Q25, MiXCR alignment, in-frame beta chains only. Identical CDR3 proteins give one entry, which carries the most common genes and DNA. The sample records under 300,000 distinct CDR3 sequences, about 16% of which are singletons. The top ten clonotypes cover around 3.4% of the sample. The sequenced material came from PBMCs or a T cell subset sorted from them (not recorded which). The receptors were sampled from a man between 18 and 35 years old who had mild COVID-19 (a few samples of this study predate the infection). The sample titles of this study are shuffled in the database, so cell type and time point are left out; the donor was told from shared clones.

The rearrangement joins TRBV6-2 or TRBV6-3 to TRBJ1-5; D remains ambiguous. There are 14 residues in the CDR3. V was pared by 2 bases and J by 0 bases, with 5 bases between. From germline, CDR1 is MNHEY and CDR2 SVGEGT. Here the CDR3 reads CASSYGFSNQPQHF. CDR3 DNA: TGTGCCAGCAGTTACGGTTTTAGCAATCAGCCCCAGCATTTT.

This clonotype came up a few times. This chain connects TRBV6-5 to TRBJ2-7; D remains ambiguous. This CDR3 region has 15 residues. The V gene's germline CDR1 is MNHEY and CDR2 SVGAGI. Trimming removed 4 bases at V and 6 bases at J, with 19 bases between. CDR3: CASSSPGHRRLEQYF. DNA of the CDR3: TGTGCCAGCAGTTCCCCCGGTCACCGGCGGCTCGAGCAGTACTTC.

This clonotype appeared many times. The chain recombines TRBV12-3 or TRBV12-4 with TRBJ2-6; D remains ambiguous. Trimming stripped 6 bases from V and 1 base from J, with 10 bases between. The CDR3 runs to 15 residues. The DNA for the CDR3 is TGTGCCAGCAGCCCTGGGCCTTCTGGGGCCAACGTCCTGACTTTC. This codes for CASSPGPSGANVLTF.

A few counts support this clonotype. The chain uses TRBV18 and TRBJ1-1; D unresolved. Between the trimmed V and J ends, which lost 6 bases and 4 bases, there was a span of 15 bases. The length of the CDR3 is 14 residues. Germline V gene lookup returns CDR1 KGHSH and CDR2 LQKENI. The CDR3 is CASSLVPPSTEAFF. The DNA for the CDR3 is TGTGCCAGCTCCCTCGTGCCCCCGAGCACTGAAGCTTTCTTT.

This clonotype was seen more than once but under ten times. The V gene is TRBV5-1, the J gene TRBJ2-3; D not resolved. With 0 bases removed from V and 2 bases from J, the gap between germline ends came to 7 bases. The CDR3 is 14 residues long. CDR1 SGHRS and CDR2 YFSETQ come from the germline V gene. This CDR3 reads CASSLETATDTQYF. The CDR3 DNA sequence: TGCGCCAGCAGCTTGGAAACAGCCACAGATACGCAGTATTTT. The full variable domain, rest sourced from reference TRBV5-1 and TRBJ2-3, is KAGVTQTPRYLIKTRGQQVTLSCSPISGHRSVSWYQQTPGQGLQFLFEYFSETQRNKGNFPGRFSGRQFSNSRSEMNVSTLELGDSALYLCASSLETATDTQYFGPGTRLTVL.

There are many counts of this clonotype. The chain is built from TRBV7-2 and TRBJ2-1; the match to TRBD1 covers 9 bases. The CDR3 covers 14 residues. V shed 8 bases, J shed 0 bases, and the junction held 2 bases outside the gene matches. The germline gives CDR1 SGHTA, CDR2 FQGNSA. The CDR3 is CASRQGDSYNEQFF. The CDR3 nucleotides are TGTGCCAGCCGACAGGGGGACTCCTACAATGAGCAGTTCTTC.

V usage is TRBV29-1 and J usage is TRBJ2-2; no clear D gene. The germline V and J ends were trimmed by 6 bases and 6 bases, with 11 bases remaining between them. This CDR3 spans 12 amino acids. CDR1 is SQVTM, CDR2 ANQGSEA, per germline. The CDR3 is CSVGPQAGELFF. The CDR3 DNA sequence: TGCAGCGTCGGACCGCAGGCCGGGGAGCTGTTTTTT.